These T cell receptor beta chains were read from a single sample in a study of shared clonotypes between healthy human individuals. TCRdb's table, derived via immunoSEQ multiplex PCR, lists solely in-frame clones and lacks some. The profile shows 2 million to 3 million clones, 93% of them singletons. The sequenced material came from naive CD4+ T cells from PBMCs. The receptor set was obtained from a young man in good health. Some clones in this sample may be carry-over from other donors' samples. The CDR3 runs from the conserved cysteine through the conserved F or W. A D gene is named only where the DNA matches it firmly. Rows give clone size only sometimes, using once, few, many, or a class for an expanded clone.

abundance: few
d_gene: .
v_gene: TRBV28
j_gene: TRBJ1-5
CDR3nt: TGTGCCAGCAGCGAGGACATCCCGCCCCAGCATTTT
CDR3aa: CASSEDIPPQHF

abundance: .
d_gene: TRBD2
v_gene: TRBV28
j_gene: TRBJ2-1
CDR3nt: TGTGCCAGCAGTTGGGGGGGTGCAAGGAACGGTGAGCAGTTCTTC
CDR3aa: CASSWGGARNGEQFF

abundance: .
d_gene: .
v_gene: TRBV4-3
j_gene: TRBJ1-4
CDR3nt: TGCGCCAGCAGCCAAGATCACCACAGGGCTACGGGTGAAAAACTGTTTTTT
CDR3aa: CASSQDHHRATGEKLFF

abundance: .
d_gene: .
v_gene: TRBV9
j_gene: TRBJ2-5
CDR3nt: TGTGCCAGCAGCGAAACAGGGTGGGAGACCCAGTACTTC
CDR3aa: CASSETGWETQYF

abundance: .
d_gene: TRBD1
v_gene: TRBV5-1
j_gene: TRBJ2-1
CDR3nt: TGCGCCAGCAGCCTGGGACAGGGACATGAGCAGTTCTTC
CDR3aa: CASSLGQGHEQFF

abundance: .
d_gene: .
v_gene: TRBV5-6
j_gene: TRBJ1-5
CDR3nt: TGTGCCAGCAGCCGGGACAAGCCGGAGGATCAGCCCCAGCATTTT
CDR3aa: CASSRDKPEDQPQHF

abundance: .
d_gene: .
v_gene: TRBV2
j_gene: TRBJ2-2
CDR3nt: TGTGCCAGCAGTGAGGGGTTGACGGCGGCCTTTCCCGGGGAGCTGTTTTTT
CDR3aa: CASSEGLTAAFPGELFF

abundance: .
d_gene: .
v_gene: TRBV28
j_gene: TRBJ1-1
CDR3nt: TGTGCCAGCAGGGACAGCGGGGGAGGGATCACTGAAGCTTTCTTT
CDR3aa: CASRDSGGGITEAFF

abundance: .
d_gene: TRBD2
v_gene: TRBV6-1
j_gene: TRBJ2-3
CDR3nt: TGTGCCAGCAGTGGCCCGGGGGGGACTTTAAGCACAGATACGCAGTATTTT
CDR3aa: CASSGPGGTLSTDTQYF

abundance: .
d_gene: .
v_gene: TRBV10-3
j_gene: TRBJ1-1
CDR3nt: TGTGCCATCCAGTCGGAGGCAGGGTCGAACACTGAAGCTTTCTTT
CDR3aa: CAIQSEAGSNTEAFF

abundance: .
d_gene: .
v_gene: TRBV7-2
j_gene: TRBJ2-2
CDR3nt: TGTGCCAGCAGCTTTACGGGGCCGCCCGGGGAGCTGTTTTTT
CDR3aa: CASSFTGPPGELFF

abundance: .
d_gene: TRBD2
v_gene: TRBV7-9
j_gene: TRBJ2-7
CDR3nt: TGTGCCAGCAGCTCTAGACTAGCGGGCGCCTTAACCTACGAGCAGTACTTC
CDR3aa: CASSSRLAGALTYEQYF

abundance: .
d_gene: TRBD1
v_gene: TRBV5-4
j_gene: TRBJ1-5
CDR3nt: TGTGCCAGCAGCGACGACAGGGGCAATCAGCCCCAGCATTTT
CDR3aa: CASSDDRGNQPQHF

abundance: .
d_gene: .
v_gene: TRBV28
j_gene: TRBJ1-5
CDR3nt: TGTGCCAGCAGTTCAACTCCGGAAGTTTTTAGGAATCAGCCCCAGCATTTT
CDR3aa: CASSSTPEVFRNQPQHF

abundance: few
d_gene: TRBD1
v_gene: TRBV7-9
j_gene: TRBJ2-7
CDR3nt: TGTGCCAGCAGCTCCGGGACAGGGGGCTACGAGCAGTACTTC
CDR3aa: CASSSGTGGYEQYF

abundance: .
d_gene: .
v_gene: TRBV4-1
j_gene: TRBJ2-7
CDR3nt: TGCGCCAGCAGCCAAGCTGATAGGCAGTGGGACGAGCAGTACTTC
CDR3aa: CASSQADRQWDEQYF

abundance: few
d_gene: TRBD1
v_gene: TRBV30
j_gene: TRBJ2-5
CDR3nt: TGTGCCTGGAGCCGGGACAGGGTCCGAGAGACCCAGTACTTC
CDR3aa: CAWSRDRVRETQYF

abundance: .
d_gene: TRBD2
v_gene: TRBV18
j_gene: TRBJ2-1
CDR3nt: TGTGCCAGCTCACCACCATCTGGAGCGGGAGGGCGGGAGAGTGAGCAGTTCTTC
CDR3aa: CASSPPSGAGGRESEQFF

abundance: .
d_gene: .
v_gene: TRBV5-8
j_gene: TRBJ1-5
CDR3nt: TGTGCCAGCAGCTCGCTCGTTCTGCCCCAGCATTTT
CDR3aa: CASSSLVLPQHF

abundance: .
d_gene: TRBD1
v_gene: TRBV7-9
j_gene: TRBJ2-7
CDR3nt: TGTGCCAGCAGCTTAGTCACAGGGGGGAACTACGAGCAGTACTTC
CDR3aa: CASSLVTGGNYEQYF

abundance: .
d_gene: .
v_gene: TRBV27
j_gene: TRBJ1-6
CDR3nt: TGTGCCAGCAGTACACACCCGGGACTTGGGGATAATTCACCCCTCCACTTT
CDR3aa: CASSTHPGLGDNSPLHF

abundance: .
d_gene: TRBD2
v_gene: TRBV28
j_gene: TRBJ2-7
CDR3nt: TGTGCCAGCACGGGAGGACTAGCGGGAACCTACGAGCAGTACTTC
CDR3aa: CASTGGLAGTYEQYF

abundance: .
d_gene: TRBD1
v_gene: TRBV30
j_gene: TRBJ1-2
CDR3nt: TGTGCCTGGAGCCGGACAGGGTATGACTATGGCTACACCTTC
CDR3aa: CAWSRTGYDYGYTF

abundance: .
d_gene: TRBD1
v_gene: TRBV7-2
j_gene: TRBJ2-7
CDR3nt: TGTGCCAGCAGTTGGCGGACAGGGGCGTACGAGCAGTACTTC
CDR3aa: CASSWRTGAYEQYF

abundance: .
d_gene: TRBD2
v_gene: TRBV6-1
j_gene: TRBJ2-6
CDR3nt: TGTGCCAGCCGGGAGGGGCCGGGGGCCAACGTCCTGACTTTC
CDR3aa: CASREGPGANVLTF

abundance: .
d_gene: .
v_gene: TRBV5-1
j_gene: TRBJ1-4
CDR3nt: TGCGCCAGCAGCTTAGATGAGGGGAGGCATGAAAAACTGTTTTTT
CDR3aa: CASSLDEGRHEKLFF

abundance: .
d_gene: .
v_gene: TRBV29-1
j_gene: TRBJ2-1
CDR3nt: TGCAGCGTAGGGACCGACCGCGGGAATGAGCAGTTCTTC
CDR3aa: CSVGTDRGNEQFF

abundance: .
d_gene: .
v_gene: TRBV5-4
j_gene: TRBJ2-6
CDR3nt: TGTGCCAGCAGCACCCAGGGGCTGGACTGGAGGGCCAACGTCCTGACTTTC
CDR3aa: CASSTQGLDWRANVLTF

abundance: .
d_gene: TRBD1
v_gene: TRBV10-3
j_gene: TRBJ1-5
CDR3nt: TGTGCCATCAGTGACCGGGACAGGGGCAATCAGCCCCAGCATTTT
CDR3aa: CAISDRDRGNQPQHF

abundance: .
d_gene: TRBD2
v_gene: TRBV18
j_gene: TRBJ2-1
CDR3nt: TGTGCCAGCTCACCATCGGCGGGAGGCGGCAATGAGCAGTTCTTC
CDR3aa: CASSPSAGGGNEQFF

abundance: .
d_gene: .
v_gene: TRBV29-1
j_gene: TRBJ2-1
CDR3nt: TGCAGCGTTGTCGGGACTGAGCAGTTCTTC
CDR3aa: CSVVGTEQFF

abundance: .
d_gene: .
v_gene: TRBV5-1
j_gene: TRBJ2-2
CDR3nt: TGCGCCAGCAGCTTGGCGATTACGGGGAACACCGGGGAGCTGTTTTTT
CDR3aa: CASSLAITGNTGELFF

abundance: once
d_gene: .
v_gene: TRBV6-5
j_gene: TRBJ2-3
CDR3nt: TGTGCCAGCAGTTACTTCGGGATTGGTTCAGATACGCAGTATTTT
CDR3aa: CASSYFGIGSDTQYF

abundance: .
d_gene: .
v_gene: TRBV6-1
j_gene: TRBJ2-5
CDR3nt: TGTGCCAGCAGTTACGCGGAGACCCAGTACTTC
CDR3aa: CASSYAETQYF

abundance: .
d_gene: .
v_gene: TRBV28
j_gene: TRBJ1-1
CDR3nt: TGTGCCAGCAACTGGGGAACTGAAGCTTTCTTT
CDR3aa: CASNWGTEAFF

abundance: .
d_gene: TRBD2
v_gene: TRBV30
j_gene: TRBJ2-1
CDR3nt: TGTGCGTGGACTAGCGGGAGGGCCGATGAGCAGTTCTTC
CDR3aa: CAWTSGRADEQFF

abundance: .
d_gene: TRBD2
v_gene: TRBV4-1
j_gene: TRBJ2-7
CDR3nt: TGCGCCAGCAGCCAGGCCGGGACTAGCGGTTACGAGCAGTACTTC
CDR3aa: CASSQAGTSGYEQYF

abundance: .
d_gene: .
v_gene: TRBV2
j_gene: TRBJ2-7
CDR3nt: TGTGCCAGCAGCCCCCAGGGTTACGAGCAGTACTTC
CDR3aa: CASSPQGYEQYF

abundance: .
d_gene: .
v_gene: TRBV19
j_gene: TRBJ1-5
CDR3nt: TGTGCCAGTAGGGACTTGAGCAATCAGCCCCAGCATTTT
CDR3aa: CASRDLSNQPQHF

abundance: .
d_gene: TRBD2
v_gene: TRBV6-5
j_gene: TRBJ2-1
CDR3nt: TGTGCCAGCAGTTGGACTAGCGGACGTTACAATGAGCAGTTCTTC
CDR3aa: CASSWTSGRYNEQFF

abundance: .
d_gene: TRBD1
v_gene: TRBV27
j_gene: TRBJ1-1
CDR3nt: TGTGCCAGCAGTCCTCACCGGACAGGGAAGAACACTGAAGCTTTCTTT
CDR3aa: CASSPHRTGKNTEAFF

abundance: .
d_gene: .
v_gene: TRBV11-2
j_gene: TRBJ2-5
CDR3nt: TGTGCCAGCAGCCCCTTCCGGGATCTGAAGACCCAGTACTTC
CDR3aa: CASSPFRDLKTQYF